This T cell receptor (beta chain) was recovered during a study of blood T cell repertoires in COVID-19. Study-level background: The analysed material was cDNA or gDNA that came from T cells, B-cell-depleted T cells, or PBMCs.

V was clipped by 1 base and J by 3 bases, with 13 bases between them. The CDR3 spans 16 residues. Looked up from germline, CDR1 is MGHRA and CDR2 is YSYEKL. Authors' data handling: Scientists estimated how many nucleated cells there were by amplifying reference gene primers. The table came from immunoSEQ multiplex PCR; TCRdb's copy has only in-frame clones and leaves some out. The V and J calls and clone size come from that table; D and trimming were worked out from the DNA. Seen here are more than 85,000 clones, about 80% observed once, and the top ten hold around 4.3%. The chain employs TRBV4-1 and TRBJ2-1, with D possibly matching TRBD2 (5 bases). The source material was peripheral blood. The TCR comes from a human donor in a cohort sampled during active COVID-19. CDR3 region: CASSQVDLISYNEQFF. The CDR3 bases are TGCGCCAGCAGCCAAGTGGACTTGATCAGCTACAATGAGCAGTTCTTC.